This T cell receptor beta chain originates from a study of T-cell reconstitution after alpha-beta-depleted transplantation in children. Study outcomes and limitations: Most T-cell counts and diversity one year after the transplant came from T cells that were newly produced. Two months or so post-transplant, alpha-beta T cells reportedly derived from several hundred expanded graft clones.

Trimming shortened V by 1 base and J by 1 base, and 9 bases separated the two germline ends. This CDR3 contains 15 residues. Germline V gives CDR1 SGHVS, CDR2 FQNEAQ. Preparing the TCRbeta library involved the use of unique molecular identifiers. TCRdb reanalysed the PCR reads using MiXCR and keeps one entry per CDR3 protein. The sample has approximately 1,000,000 distinct CDR3 sequences; about 29% are singletons. This clonotype was picked up a small number of times. Its antigen is undetermined. The starting material was PBMCs, mostly from graft donor cells, obtained 360 days after TCRalphabeta/CD19-depleted stem cell transplant. J is TRBJ2-3 and V is TRBV7-8; the D is unclear. This TCR was recovered from a boy in the first two years of life who had a stem cell transplant for SCID, so the T cells may come from the graft donor. The CDR3, as DNA: TGTGCCAGCAGCTTAGGTTATTTACGCACAGATACGCAGTATTTT. It yields the protein CASSLGYLRTDTQYF.